This section outlines one TCR beta chain sequence together with its context. The table lists this clonotype with many counts. Which antigen it targets is not known. Base qualities were left out, and no much larger clone turns up one base away. These data come from a study of prognosis after radiotherapy for stage I lung cancer listed by TCRdb under 2021. For the study in its entirety: Between early 2018 and January 2019, 15 to 20 patients with stage I NSCLC were enrolled in Nanjing, China. Ages in the cohort of roughly 13 men and about 6 women ranged from roughly 50 to 85 years, with a median of 74. Stage I lung tumors that were newly diagnosed and primary were found in about 15 patients, while about five patients had oligometastatic NSCLC after surgical resection of the primary tumor. All patients were regarded as medically inoperable, because of comorbidities in over 10 patients and refusal of surgery in several patients. Using image-guided IMRT or VMAT, SBRT was delivered in 3 to 5 fractions at a biologically effective dose of at least 100 Gy. For each of the approximately 19 patients, one blood sample was taken before SBRT and one after, so the study sequenced about 40 samples in total. SBRT was not combined with any concurrent therapy in any patient. After SBRT, distant metastases developed in four of the 19 patients at a median of 7 months, while the remaining 15 patients had no significant progression. Eleven to twelve patients had adenocarcinoma and roughly 7 had squamous cell carcinoma as the tumor histology. Peripheral blood TCR beta repertoires were profiled in stage I NSCLC patients before and after stereotactic body radiotherapy, and the study then linked these repertoires to distant failure. Broader findings and caveats from the paper: Unique TCR clone counts fell after SBRT (median around 11,000 before versus roughly 6,900 after; Wilcoxon paired P=0.011). Post-SBRT Shannon entropy and its change from baseline were lower in patients who developed distant metastases; baseline Shannon entropy was not associated with metastases. TRBV and TRBJ usage frequencies reportedly varied with metastasis status, involving two V genes at baseline and 8 or 9 V and two J genes after SBRT. No adjustment for multiple comparisons was applied to any of the reported P values. Tumor specificity of expanded TCR clones was not determined. The small cohort and short follow-up limited the study, so independent validation of the findings is needed.

Two rounds of multiplex PCR were performed to amplify the TCR beta CDR3 region from genomic DNA. In the first round of PCR, primers specific to each TRBV and TRBJ gene were used, and the primer sequences are filed in Chinese patent CN105087789A. Universal primers were used in the second PCR round. The Roche High Pure PCR Template Preparation Kit was used to extract genomic DNA from frozen PBMCs. The libraries underwent paired-end sequencing with 151 bp reads on an Illumina HiSeq 3000. The original pipeline was this. CutAdapt was used to discard raw reads that did not contain the multiplex PCR primer sequences. Using PEAR, the high-quality paired reads were merged into contigs. By alignment to reference sequences, MiXCR assigned TRB V, D and J gene segments to each contig. To remove sequencing errors, CDR3 sequences were clustered according to base quality and sequence similarity. Shannon entropy normalized by the natural log of productive TCR sequence number was used as the measure of diversity. Clonality was defined as one minus Shannon entropy divided by the natural log of the number of unique clonotypes. The Youden index of ROC curves was used to select progression-free survival cut-offs for repertoire metrics, and analyses were performed in R 3.5.3. Using fastp at Q25 and MiXCR, TCRdb reprocessed the public reads and kept productive beta chains. All rows with the same CDR3 protein become a single entry with the most common DNA and genes. V and J calls and clone size were set by TCRdb, not the authors. The sample table lists some 34,000 distinct CDR3 sequences, under 35% of them with a count of one. 16% of the sample belongs to the ten largest clones.

A history of other malignancies or of prior chemotherapy or radiotherapy was absent in all patients, and node-negative disease was shown on CT and PET/CT in all patients. At each of the two time points, around 6 milliliters of peripheral venous blood were collected into EDTA tubes. Ficoll-Paque Plus density-gradient centrifugation was used to isolate PBMCs. Right after collection, samples were placed at -80 degrees C and kept there until analysis. The CDR3 starts with the cysteine, ends with the phenylalanine, and has 14 residues. This entry keeps only the CDR3 DNA: 42 bases, framed from base 1. V sheds 3 bases and J sheds 5 bases, leaving 14 bases between their ends. CDR1 and CDR2 are drawn from the germline V gene: SGDLS, YYNGEE.

The source was PBMCs, collected before or after stereotactic body radiation therapy (not recorded which). The chain is assembled from TRBV9 and TRBJ2-5; TRBD2 is a weak D gene call, 6 bases matching. The sequence came from a donor of 50 years or more with non-small cell lung cancer. The CDR3 reads CASSGRPREETQYF. The DNA is as follows: TGTGCCAGCAGCGGTAGGCCCCGGGAGGAGACCCAGTACTTC.